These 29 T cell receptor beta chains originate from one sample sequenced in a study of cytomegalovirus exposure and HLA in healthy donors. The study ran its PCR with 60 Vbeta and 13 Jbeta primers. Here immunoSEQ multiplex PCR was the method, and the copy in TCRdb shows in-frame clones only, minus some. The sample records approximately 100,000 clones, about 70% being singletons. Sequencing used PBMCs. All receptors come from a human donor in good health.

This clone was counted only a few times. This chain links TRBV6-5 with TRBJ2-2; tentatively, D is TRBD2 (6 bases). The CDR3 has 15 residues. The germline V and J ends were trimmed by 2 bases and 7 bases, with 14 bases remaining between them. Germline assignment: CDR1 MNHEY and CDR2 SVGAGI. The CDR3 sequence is CASSYGGIGIGELFF. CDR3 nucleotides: TGTGCCAGCAGTTACGGAGGGATCGGGATCGGGGAGCTGTTTTTT.

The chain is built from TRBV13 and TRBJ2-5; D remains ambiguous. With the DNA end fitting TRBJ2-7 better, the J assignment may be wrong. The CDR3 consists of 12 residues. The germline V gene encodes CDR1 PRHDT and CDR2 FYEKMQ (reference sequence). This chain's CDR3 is CASSLLPYEQYF. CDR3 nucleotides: TGTGCCAGCAGCTTGCTCCCCTACGAGCAGTACTTC.

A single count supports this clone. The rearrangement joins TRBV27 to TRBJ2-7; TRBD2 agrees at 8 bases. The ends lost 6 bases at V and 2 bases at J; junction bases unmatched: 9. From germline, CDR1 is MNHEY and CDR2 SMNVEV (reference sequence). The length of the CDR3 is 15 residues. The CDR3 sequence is CASSLSASGPYEQYF. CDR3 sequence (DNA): TGTGCCAGCAGCCTATCCGCTAGCGGGCCCTACGAGCAGTACTTC.

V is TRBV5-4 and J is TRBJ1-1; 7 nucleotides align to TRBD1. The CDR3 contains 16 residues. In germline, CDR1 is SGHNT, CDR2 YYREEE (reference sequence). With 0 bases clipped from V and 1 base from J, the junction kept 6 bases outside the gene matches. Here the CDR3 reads CASSLAGGMGNTEAFF. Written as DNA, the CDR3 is TGTGCCAGCAGCTTGGCAGGGGGTATGGGGAACACTGAAGCTTTCTTT.

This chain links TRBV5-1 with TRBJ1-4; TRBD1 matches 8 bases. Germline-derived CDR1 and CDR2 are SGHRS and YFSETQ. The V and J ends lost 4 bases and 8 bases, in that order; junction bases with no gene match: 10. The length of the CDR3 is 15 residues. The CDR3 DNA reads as TGCGCCAGCAGCCCGGGCGGGACAGGATACGAAAAACTGTTTTTT. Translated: CASSPGGTGYEKLFF. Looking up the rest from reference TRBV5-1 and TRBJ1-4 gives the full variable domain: KAGVTQTPRYLIKTRGQQVTLSCSPISGHRSVSWYQQTPGQGLQFLFEYFSETQRNKGNFPGRFSGRQFSNSRSEMNVSTLELGDSALYLCASSPGGTGYEKLFFGSGTQLSVL.

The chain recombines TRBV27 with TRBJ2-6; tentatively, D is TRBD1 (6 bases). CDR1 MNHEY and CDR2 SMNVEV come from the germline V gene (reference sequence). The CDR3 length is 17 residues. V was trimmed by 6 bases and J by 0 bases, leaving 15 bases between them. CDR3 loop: CASRPATGNSGANVLTF. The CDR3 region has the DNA TGTGCCAGCAGACCTGCGACAGGAAACTCTGGGGCCAACGTCCTGACTTTC.

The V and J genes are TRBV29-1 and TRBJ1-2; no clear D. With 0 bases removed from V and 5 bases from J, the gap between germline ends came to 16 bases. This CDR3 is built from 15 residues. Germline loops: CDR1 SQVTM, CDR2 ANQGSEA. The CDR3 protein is CSVEDHRGLGYGYTF. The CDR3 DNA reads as TGCAGCGTTGAAGATCATCGGGGTTTAGGGTATGGCTACACCTTC.

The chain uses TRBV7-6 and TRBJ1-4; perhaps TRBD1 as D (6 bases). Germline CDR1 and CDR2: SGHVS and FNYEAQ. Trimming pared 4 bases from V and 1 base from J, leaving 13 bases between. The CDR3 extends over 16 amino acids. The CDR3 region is CASSSLGQLTNEKLFF. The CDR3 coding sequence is TGTGCCAGCAGCTCCCTCGGACAGCTAACTAATGAAAAACTGTTTTTT. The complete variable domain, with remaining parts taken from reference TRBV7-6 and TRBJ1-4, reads GAGVSQSPRYKVTKRGQDVALRCDPISGHVSLYWYRQALGQGPEFLTYFNYEAQQDKSGLPNDRFSAERPEGSISTLTIQRTEQRDSAMYRCASSSLGQLTNEKLFFGSGTQLSVL.

The CDR3 reads CAWSVRRLGGEGQETQYF. CDR3 nucleotides: TGTGCCTGGAGTGTCAGGAGATTAGGGGGGGAGGGTCAAGAGACCCAGTACTTC. V gene TRBV30 combines with J gene TRBJ2-5; D possibly corresponds to TRBD2 (7 bases). The CDR3 loop spans 18 amino acids. Germline V gives CDR1 GTSNPN, CDR2 SVGIG (reference sequence). Trimming took off 0 bases at V and 2 bases at J, with 22 bases between the two ends.

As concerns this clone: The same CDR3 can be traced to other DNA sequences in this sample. Here the CDR3 reads CASSVQGSSTEAFF. The CDR3 bases are TGTGCCAGCAGCGTCCAGGGGTCGAGTACTGAAGCTTTCTTT. J is TRBJ1-1 and V is TRBV9, with a tentative D call TRBD1 (6 bases). CDR3 length equals 14 residues. CDR1 and CDR2 (germline): SGDLS, YYNGEE. V was cut by 2 bases and J by 5 bases, with 13 bases left in between. Full variable domain (remainder filled in from reference TRBV9 and TRBJ1-1): DSGVTQTPKHLITATGQRVTLRCSPRSGDLSVYWYQQSLDQGLQFLIQYYNGEERAKGNILERFSAQQFPDLHSELNLSSLELGDSALYFCASSVQGSSTEAFFGQGTRLTVV.

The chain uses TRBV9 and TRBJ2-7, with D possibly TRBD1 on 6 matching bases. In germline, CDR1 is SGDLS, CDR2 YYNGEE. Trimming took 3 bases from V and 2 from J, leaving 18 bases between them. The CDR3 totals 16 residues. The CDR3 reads CASSAQDRIPAYEQYF. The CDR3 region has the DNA TGTGCCAGCAGCGCTCAAGACAGGATACCCGCCTACGAGCAGTACTTC.

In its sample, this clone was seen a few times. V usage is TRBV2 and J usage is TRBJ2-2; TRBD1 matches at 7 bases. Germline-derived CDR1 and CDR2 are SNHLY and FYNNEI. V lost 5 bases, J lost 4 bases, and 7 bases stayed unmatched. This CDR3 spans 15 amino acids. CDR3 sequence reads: CASSRQGSSTGELFF. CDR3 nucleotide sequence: TGTGCCAGCAGTCGACAGGGTTCGTCCACCGGGGAGCTGTTTTTT.

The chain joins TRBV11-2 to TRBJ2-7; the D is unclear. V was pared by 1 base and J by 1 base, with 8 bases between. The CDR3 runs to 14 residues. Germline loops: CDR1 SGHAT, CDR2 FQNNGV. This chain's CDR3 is CASSLVRLSYEQYF. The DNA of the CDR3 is TGTGCCAGCAGCTTAGTCAGGCTATCCTACGAGCAGTACTTC.

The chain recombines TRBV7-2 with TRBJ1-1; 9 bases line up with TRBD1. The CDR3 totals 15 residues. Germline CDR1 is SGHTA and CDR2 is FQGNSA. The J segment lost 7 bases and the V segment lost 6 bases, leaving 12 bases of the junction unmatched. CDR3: CASRLTPTGGIEAFF. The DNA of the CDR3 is TGTGCCAGCAGACTCACACCGACAGGGGGGATTGAAGCTTTCTTT.

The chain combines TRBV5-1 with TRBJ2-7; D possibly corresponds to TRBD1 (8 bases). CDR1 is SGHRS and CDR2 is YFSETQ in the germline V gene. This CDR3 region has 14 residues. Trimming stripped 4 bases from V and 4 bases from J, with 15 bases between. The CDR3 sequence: CASSNNRGGYEQYF. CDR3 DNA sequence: TGCGCCAGCAGCAACAACAGGGGGGGGTACGAGCAGTACTTC.

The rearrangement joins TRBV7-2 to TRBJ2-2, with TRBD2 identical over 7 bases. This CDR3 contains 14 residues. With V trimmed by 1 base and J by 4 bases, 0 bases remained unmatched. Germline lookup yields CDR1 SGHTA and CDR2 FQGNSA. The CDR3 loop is CASSLGGGTGELFF. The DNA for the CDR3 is TGTGCCAGCAGCTTAGGGGGGGGCACCGGGGAGCTGTTTTTT.

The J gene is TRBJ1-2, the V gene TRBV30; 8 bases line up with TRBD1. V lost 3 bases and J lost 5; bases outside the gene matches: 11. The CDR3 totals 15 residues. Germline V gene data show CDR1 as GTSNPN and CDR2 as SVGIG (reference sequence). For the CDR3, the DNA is TGTGCCTGGAGGCCAGGGGGCCGTGGATTTTATGGCTACACCTTC. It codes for CAWRPGGRGFYGYTF.

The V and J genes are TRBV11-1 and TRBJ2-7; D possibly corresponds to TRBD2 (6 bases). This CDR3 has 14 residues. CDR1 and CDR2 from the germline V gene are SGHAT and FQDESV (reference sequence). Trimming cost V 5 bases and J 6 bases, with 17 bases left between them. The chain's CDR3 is CASSPATTRGEQYF. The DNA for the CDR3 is TGTGCCAGCAGCCCTGCCACGACTAGGGGCGAGCAGTACTTC.

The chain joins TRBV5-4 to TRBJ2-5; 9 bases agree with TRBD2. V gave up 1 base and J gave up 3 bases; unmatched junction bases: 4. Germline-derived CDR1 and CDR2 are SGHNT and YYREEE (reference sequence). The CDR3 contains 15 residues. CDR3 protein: CASSLMRLAEETQYF. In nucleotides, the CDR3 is TGTGCCAGCAGCTTGATGAGACTAGCGGAAGAGACCCAGTACTTC.

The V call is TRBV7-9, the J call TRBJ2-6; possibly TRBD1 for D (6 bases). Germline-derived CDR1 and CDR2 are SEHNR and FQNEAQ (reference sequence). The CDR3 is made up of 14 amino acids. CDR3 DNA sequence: TGTTCCTTGGACAGAAAGTCTGGGGCCAACGTCCTGACTTTC. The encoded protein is CSLDRKSGANVLTF.

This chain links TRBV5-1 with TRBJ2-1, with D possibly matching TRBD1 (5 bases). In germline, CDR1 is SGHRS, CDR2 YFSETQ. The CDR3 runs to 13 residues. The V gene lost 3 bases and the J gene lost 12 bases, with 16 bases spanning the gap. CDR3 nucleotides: TGCGCCAGCAGCTCCAGCTTTCGACAGACGCAGTTCTTC. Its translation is CASSSSFRQTQFF.

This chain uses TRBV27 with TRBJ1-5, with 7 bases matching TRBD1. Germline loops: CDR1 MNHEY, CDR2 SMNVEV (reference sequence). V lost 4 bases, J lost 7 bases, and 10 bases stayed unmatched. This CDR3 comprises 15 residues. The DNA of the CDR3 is TGTGCCAGCAGTTCCCACAGGGGCGTAGGGCAGCCCCAGCATTTT. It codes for CASSSHRGVGQPQHF.

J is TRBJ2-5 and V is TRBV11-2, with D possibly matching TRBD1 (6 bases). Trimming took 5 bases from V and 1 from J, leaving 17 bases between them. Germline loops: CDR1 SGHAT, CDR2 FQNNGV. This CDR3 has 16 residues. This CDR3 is CASSPRGHGFQETQYF. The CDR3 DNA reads TGTGCCAGCAGCCCCAGGGGACACGGATTCCAAGAGACCCAGTACTTC.

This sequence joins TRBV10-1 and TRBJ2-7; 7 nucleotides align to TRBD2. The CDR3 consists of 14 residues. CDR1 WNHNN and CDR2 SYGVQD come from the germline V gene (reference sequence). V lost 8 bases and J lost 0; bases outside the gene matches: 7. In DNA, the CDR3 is TGCGCCAGCGGGCCGGGCGGGAGCTCCTACGAGCAGTACTTC. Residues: CASGPGGSSYEQYF.

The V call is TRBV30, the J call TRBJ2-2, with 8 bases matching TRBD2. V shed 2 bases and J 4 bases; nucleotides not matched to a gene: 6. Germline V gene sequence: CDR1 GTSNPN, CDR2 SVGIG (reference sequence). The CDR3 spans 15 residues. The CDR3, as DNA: TGTGCCTGGAGTTTCGGGGGGGGCTTCACCGGGGAGCTGTTTTTT. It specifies CAWSFGGGFTGELFF.

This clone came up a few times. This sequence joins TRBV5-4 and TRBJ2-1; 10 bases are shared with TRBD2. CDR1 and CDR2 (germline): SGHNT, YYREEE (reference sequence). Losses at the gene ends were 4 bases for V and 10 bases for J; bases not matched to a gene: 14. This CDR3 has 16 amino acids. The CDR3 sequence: CASSHPSGGAFEEQFF. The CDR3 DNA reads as TGTGCCAGCAGCCACCCGAGCGGGGGGGCGTTCGAGGAGCAGTTCTTC.

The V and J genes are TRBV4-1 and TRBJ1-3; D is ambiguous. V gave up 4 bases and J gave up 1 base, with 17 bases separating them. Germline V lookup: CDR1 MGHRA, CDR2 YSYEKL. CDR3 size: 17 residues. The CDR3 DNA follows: TGCGCCAGCAGCCTTCACGTGAGGAGTCTGTCTGGAAACACCATATATTTT. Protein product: CASSLHVRSLSGNTIYF.

The DNA for the CDR3 is TGTGCCAGCTGGGGACTTCTGACCGGGGAGCTGTTTTTT. It translates to CASWGLLTGELFF. The chain links TRBV6-1 to TRBJ2-2, with D tentatively TRBD2 (6 bases). The CDR3 totals 13 residues. The germline V gene encodes CDR1 MNHNS and CDR2 SASEGT. Trimming removed 8 bases from V and 5 bases from J, with 12 bases in between.

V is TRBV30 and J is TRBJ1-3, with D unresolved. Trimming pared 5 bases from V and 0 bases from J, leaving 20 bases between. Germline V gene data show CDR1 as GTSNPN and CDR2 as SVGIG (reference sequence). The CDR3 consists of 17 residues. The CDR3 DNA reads TGTGCCTGGGAGAGTAGAACCATCATGGTCTCTGGAAACACCATATATTTT. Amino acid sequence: CAWESRTIMVSGNTIYF.